Ten or more counts support the clone carrying this T cell receptor (beta chain). The library was built for alpha chains, so this beta chain is an off-target read and its size means little. The sample is drawn from a study of spatial heterogeneity in lung cancer. Study at large: Alpha-chain sequences were consistently detected less often than beta-chain sequences. On average, each unique TCR and UMI combination appeared more than ten times in raw reads.

Specified time point: sample taken at primary tumor resection. Whole RNA was taken from tumor, nontumor lung or frozen PBMC; it was then sequenced unsorted. A total of approximately 70 untreated early-stage non-small cell lung cancer patients served as donors. The study tagged each TCR cDNA molecule with a unique molecular identifier. TCRdb ran MiXCR on the 5' RACE reads and lists one entry per CDR3 protein. The sample contains approximately 12,000 distinct CDR3 sequences, roughly 6.4% of which appear only once. Specimen: normal lung tissue next to the tumor, collected at surgery. The TCR comes from a male donor with early-stage non-small cell lung cancer.

The CDR3 DNA follows: TGTGCCAGCAGCCAAGATCGCAGGGACATCTCCTATAATTCACCCCTCCACTTT. Amino acid sequence: CASSQDRRDISYNSPLHF. J is TRBJ1-6 and V is TRBV3-1, with D perhaps TRBD1 (6 bases). V lost 0 bases and J lost 0, with 12 bases in between. Germline CDR1 is LGHDT and CDR2 is YNNKEL (reference sequence). This CDR3 contains 18 residues.